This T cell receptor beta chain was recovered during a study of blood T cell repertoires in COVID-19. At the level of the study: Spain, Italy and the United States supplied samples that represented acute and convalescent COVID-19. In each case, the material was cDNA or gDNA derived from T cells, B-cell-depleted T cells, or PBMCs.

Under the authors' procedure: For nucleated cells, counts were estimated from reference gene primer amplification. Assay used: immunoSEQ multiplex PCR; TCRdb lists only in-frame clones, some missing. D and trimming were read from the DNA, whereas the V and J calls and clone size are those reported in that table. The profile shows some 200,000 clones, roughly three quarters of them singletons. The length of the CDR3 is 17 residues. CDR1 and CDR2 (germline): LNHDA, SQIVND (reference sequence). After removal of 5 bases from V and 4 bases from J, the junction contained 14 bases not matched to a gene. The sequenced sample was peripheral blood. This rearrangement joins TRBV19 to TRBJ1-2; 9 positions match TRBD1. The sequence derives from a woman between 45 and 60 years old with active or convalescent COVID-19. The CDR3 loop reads CASSSQTGTGNIYGYTF. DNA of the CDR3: TGTGCCAGTAGTTCACAGACCGGGACAGGGAACATCTATGGCTACACCTTC.